These 27 T cell receptor beta chains were all obtained from the same sample, sequenced in a study of response to subunit inactivated influenza vaccine. Using its own MiXCR run on the RT-PCR reads, TCRdb lists one record per CDR3 protein. The table lists about 800,000 distinct CDR3 sequences, over 20% of them singletons. The material was PBMCs from blood, obtained 5 days after vaccination. The receptors shown here come from a man in his fifties or sixties who received an inactivated influenza vaccine.

The rearrangement links TRBV20-1 to TRBJ2-2, with unresolved D. The germline gives CDR1 DFQATT, CDR2 SNEGSKA (reference sequence). V was trimmed by 2 bases and J by 4 bases, leaving 5 bases between them. The CDR3 extends over 12 amino acids. The CDR3, as DNA: TGCAGTGCTAGATTCGGCACCGGGGAGCTGTTTTTT. It translates to CSARFGTGELFF.

The sample holds a few counts of this clonotype. The chain is built from TRBV20-1 and TRBJ2-3; D is perhaps TRBD1 (6 bases). The CDR3 length is 16 residues. CDR1 and CDR2 from the germline V gene are DFQATT and SNEGSKA (reference sequence). V lost 0 bases to trimming and J lost 2 bases, with 15 bases between them. The chain's CDR3 is CSARDPRTAPTDTQYF. CDR3 coding DNA: TGCAGTGCTAGAGATCCTCGGACAGCACCCACAGATACGCAGTATTTT.

This rearrangement joins TRBV12-3 or TRBV12-4 to TRBJ2-5, with 8 bases that match TRBD2. Unmatched junction bases numbered 6, after V lost 3 bases and J lost 3 bases. The CDR3 totals 15 residues. CDR3 DNA: TGTGCCAGCAGTTTCACGGGGGGGTCGGAAGAGACCCAGTACTTC. As protein: CASSFTGGSEETQYF.

This clonotype was seen many times. The V call is TRBV24-1, the J call TRBJ2-1; 8 positions agree with TRBD1. Germline CDR1 KGHDR, CDR2 SFDVKD. J gave up 6 bases and V 2 bases, and 8 bases lay outside the gene matches. This CDR3 is 16 amino acids long. This chain's CDR3 is CATSDSWQGAFNEQFF. CDR3 DNA sequence: TGTGCCACCAGTGATTCATGGCAGGGGGCATTCAATGAGCAGTTCTTC.

This clonotype was observed a handful of times. The chain joins TRBV7-2 to TRBJ2-1, with TRBD1 matching over 8 bases. The V gene's germline CDR1 is SGHTA and CDR2 FQGNSA. There are 16 residues in the CDR3. Germline trimming cut 1 base from V and 7 bases from J; bases unmatched to any gene: 9. CDR3 residues: CASSLVGQGARNEQFF. As DNA, the CDR3 is TGTGCCAGCAGCTTAGTCGGTCAGGGGGCGCGGAATGAGCAGTTCTTC.

This clonotype showed up just a few times. This rearrangement joins TRBV10-3 to TRBJ1-1; D not resolved. Between the trimmed V and J ends, which lost 3 bases and 4 bases, there was a span of 9 bases. This CDR3 spans 13 amino acids. CDR1 ENHRY and CDR2 SYGVKD come from the germline V gene. The CDR3 DNA reads as TGTGCCATCAGTGATAGAGATGGCACTGAAGCTTTCTTT. Its translation: CAISDRDGTEAFF.

The rearrangement links TRBV28 to TRBJ2-1; 7 bases agree with TRBD2. V shed 3 bases, J shed 11 bases, and the junction held 7 bases outside the gene matches. CDR3 length: 13 amino acids. Germline V gene data show CDR1 as MDHEN and CDR2 as SYDVKM. For the CDR3, the DNA is TGTGCCAGCAGTTTTGAGTGGCGGGGGAAGCAGTTCTTC. It yields the protein CASSFEWRGKQFF.

This chain joins TRBV12-3 or TRBV12-4 and TRBJ2-1, with 15 positions matching TRBD2. The length of the CDR3 is 17 residues. Germline trimming cut 4 bases from V and 8 bases from J; bases unmatched to any gene: 9. This CDR3 is CASSSHGLAGGLYEQFF. In DNA, the CDR3 is TGTGCCAGCAGTTCCCATGGACTAGCGGGAGGGTTGTATGAGCAGTTCTTC.

This clonotype was counted between two and nine times. The chain couples TRBV10-1 to TRBJ2-7; D is unclear. Germline CDR1 and CDR2: WNHNN and SYGVQD (reference sequence). V was trimmed by 2 bases and J by 1 base, leaving 12 bases between them. This CDR3 has 15 amino acids. CDR3 bases: TGCGCCAGCAGTGAGGGGTCCCTTCGATCCTACGAGCAGTACTTC. This encodes CASSEGSLRSYEQYF.

This chain connects TRBV27 to TRBJ2-5, with 7 bases fitting TRBD2. Unmatched junction bases numbered 2, after V lost 7 bases and J lost 0 bases. The CDR3 is 13 residues long. Germline V CDR1 and CDR2: MNHEY, SMNVEV (reference sequence). The CDR3 here is CASKLANQETQYF. The CDR3 nucleotides read TGTGCCAGCAAACTAGCGAACCAAGAGACCCAGTACTTC.

This chain links TRBV7-3 with TRBJ2-5; 9 bases map to TRBD2. The CDR3 contains 14 residues. The junction had 3 bases not matched to a gene; V was cut back by 4 bases and J by 3 bases. Germline CDR1 reads SGHTA; CDR2 reads FQGTGA. This CDR3 is CASSSSGRKETQYF. The CDR3 DNA reads as TGTGCCAGCAGCTCCAGCGGGAGGAAAGAGACCCAGTACTTC.

This clonotype turned up a few times. The rearrangement links TRBV5-1 to TRBJ2-1; perhaps TRBD2 as D (7 bases). CDR3 length equals 16 residues. The V gene lost 0 bases and the J gene lost 5 bases, with 15 bases spanning the gap. Germline V lookup: CDR1 SGHRS, CDR2 YFSETQ. The CDR3 DNA sequence: TGCGCCAGCAGCTTGGAGCCTCAAGGGGGGGACAATGAGCAGTTCTTC. Its translation: CASSLEPQGGDNEQFF.

This clonotype showed up just a few times. This rearrangement joins TRBV29-1 to TRBJ2-1, with 9 nucleotides matching TRBD1. Germline CDR1 and CDR2: SQVTM and ANQGSEA. The J segment lost 1 base and the V segment lost 6 bases, leaving 4 bases of the junction unmatched. This CDR3 contains 14 residues. The CDR3 loop is CSVEQGASYNEQFF. The CDR3 nucleotides read TGCAGCGTGGAACAGGGGGCGTCCTACAATGAGCAGTTCTTC.

This clonotype was counted only a few times. The V and J genes are TRBV20-1 and TRBJ2-7, with TRBD1 matching over 7 bases. CDR1 DFQATT and CDR2 SNEGSKA come from the germline V gene (reference sequence). The CDR3 consists of 13 residues. After removal of 3 bases from V and 7 bases from J, the junction contained 9 bases not matched to a gene. CDR3 sequence: CSASTGDLREQYF. Here the CDR3 DNA reads TGCAGTGCTAGCACAGGGGATCTGAGGGAGCAGTACTTC.

The rearrangement links TRBV6-1 to TRBJ2-7; perhaps TRBD1 as D (6 bases). Trimming stripped 8 bases from V and 4 bases from J, with 21 bases between. Germline V gene lookup returns CDR1 MNHNS and CDR2 SASEGT. The CDR3 contains 15 residues. The CDR3: CASAIRQEPSYEQYF. In nucleotides, the CDR3 is TGTGCCAGCGCAATTAGACAGGAGCCTTCTTACGAGCAGTACTTC.

This clonotype was counted between two and nine times. V usage is TRBV28 and J usage is TRBJ2-7; TRBD1 matches at 9 bases. From germline, CDR1 is MDHEN and CDR2 SYDVKM. The CDR3 consists of 17 residues. With V trimmed by 3 bases and J by 2 bases, 11 bases remained unmatched. CDR3 in DNA: TGTGCCAGCAGTTTGCTCCTACGGGACAGGGTGCCCTACGAGCAGTACTTC. Residues: CASSLLLRDRVPYEQYF. Together with reference TRBV28 and TRBJ2-7, the CDR3 gives the full variable domain: DVKVTQSSRYLVKRTGEKVFLECVQDMDHENMFWYRQDPGLGLRLIYFSYDVKMKEKGDIPEGYSVSREKKERFSLILESASTNQTSMYLCASSLLLRDRVPYEQYFGPGTRLTVT.

Only a few counts were recorded for this clonotype. The V call is TRBV7-9, the J call TRBJ2-1; TRBD1 matches 10 bases. V lost 4 bases, J lost 7 bases, and 4 bases stayed unmatched. The CDR3 sequence is 14 residues long. Per the germline V gene, CDR1 is SEHNR and CDR2 is FQNEAQ (reference sequence). CDR3 DNA: TGTGCCAGCAGCTACCGGACAGGGGGAAATGAGCAGTTCTTC. Translation gives CASSYRTGGNEQFF.

This clonotype was seen ten or more times. The chain has TRBV11-2 and TRBJ1-2; no firm D call. This CDR3 has 15 amino acids. Per the germline V gene, CDR1 is SGHAT and CDR2 is FQNNGV. The V end was cut by 1 base, the J end by 4 bases, with 13 bases between. This CDR3 is CASSLAEQVGYGYTF. The CDR3 nucleotides read TGTGCCAGCAGCTTAGCTGAGCAGGTCGGCTATGGCTACACCTTC.

The chain is built from TRBV28 and TRBJ1-5; possible D gene TRBD1, 5 bases. V lost 2 bases, J lost 7 bases, and 15 bases lay in between. From germline, CDR1 is MDHEN and CDR2 SYDVKM. CDR3 length: 15 residues. The CDR3 sequence: CASSLRGVGGQPQHF. CDR3 coding DNA: TGTGCCAGCAGTTTACGGGGGGTAGGAGGGCAGCCCCAGCATTTT.

The J gene is TRBJ2-5, the V gene TRBV7-9, with D hard to call. In germline, CDR1 is SEHNR, CDR2 FQNEAQ (reference sequence). CDR3 length: 14 residues. Trimming left V 6 bases short and J 4 bases short, with 15 bases between. Here the CDR3 DNA reads TGTGCCAGCAGTCCACCCGGCGTCGGAGAGACCCAGTACTTC. Protein: CASSPPGVGETQYF.

This clonotype was seen only a few times. This chain joins TRBV6-5 and TRBJ1-2; D remains ambiguous. From germline, CDR1 is MNHEY and CDR2 SVGAGI. The ends were cut back, 0 bases at V and 6 bases at J, with 14 bases in the middle. The CDR3 runs 15 residues. This chain's CDR3 is CASSYSRRVFDGYTF. Here the CDR3 DNA reads TGTGCCAGCAGTTACTCGCGAAGGGTATTCGATGGCTACACCTTC.

The genes are TRBV7-9 and TRBJ1-5; 8 bases map to TRBD1. CDR3 length: 12 amino acids. V lost 9 bases to trimming and J lost 10 bases; unmatched junction nucleotides: 8. CDR1 and CDR2 from the germline V gene are SEHNR and FQNEAQ (reference sequence). This CDR3 reads CASSRGQEPQHF. The CDR3 nucleotides are TGTGCCAGTAGCAGGGGGCAGGAACCCCAGCATTTT. Filled out from reference TRBV7-9 and TRBJ1-5, the complete variable domain reads DTGVSQNPRHKITKRGQNVTFRCDPISEHNRLYWYRQTLGQGPEFLTYFQNEAQLEKSRLLSDRFSAERPKGSFSTLEIQRTEQGDSAMYLCASSRGQEPQHFGDGTRLSIL.

The chain recombines TRBV20-1 with TRBJ2-5, with TRBD1 identical over 12 bases. The CDR3 is 17 residues long. Germline V gene lookup returns CDR1 DFQATT and CDR2 SNEGSKA (reference sequence). V dropped 2 bases and J dropped 4; count of bases not matched to a gene: 11. In nucleotides, the CDR3 is TGCAGTGCTAGACAAACACCGGGACAGGGGGCACTAGAGACCCAGTACTTC. This translates into CSARQTPGQGALETQYF.

This clonotype was observed a handful of times. The chain employs TRBV10-3 and TRBJ1-6, with D maybe TRBD1 (6 bases). V was pared by 6 bases and J by 9 bases, with 15 bases between. The germline V gene has CDR1 ENHRY and CDR2 SYGVKD. The CDR3 extends over 14 amino acids. CDR3 in DNA: TGTGCCATCAGCCCCGGACAGTCGATTTCACCCCTCCACTTT. This encodes CAISPGQSISPLHF.

The rearrangement uses TRBV20-1 and TRBJ2-7; 10 bases align to TRBD2. Germline-derived CDR1 and CDR2 are DFQATT and SNEGSKA (reference sequence). V dropped 0 bases and J dropped 2; count of bases not matched to a gene: 4. The CDR3 has 15 amino acids. CDR3 in amino acids: CSARDTLAGAYEQYF. The CDR3 bases are TGCAGTGCTAGAGATACCCTAGCGGGGGCCTACGAGCAGTACTTC.

This rearrangement joins TRBV2 to TRBJ1-5; D is undetermined. The length of the CDR3 is 12 residues. Trimming left V 3 bases short and J 9 bases short, with 9 bases between. Per the germline V gene, CDR1 is SNHLY and CDR2 is FYNNEI. Here the CDR3 reads CASSDRAWPQHF. Here the CDR3 DNA reads TGTGCCAGCAGTGATAGGGCCTGGCCCCAGCATTTT.

This clonotype was seen only a few times. The V gene is TRBV11-2, the J gene TRBJ1-3; unclear D gene. V was trimmed by 1 base and J by 2 bases, leaving 9 bases between them. Germline loops: CDR1 SGHAT, CDR2 FQNNGV. This CDR3 comprises 15 residues. The chain's CDR3 is CASSLAGQTGNTIYF. CDR3 nucleotides: TGTGCCAGCAGCTTAGCAGGCCAGACTGGAAACACCATATATTTT.